This T cell receptor beta chain was retrieved from a study of regulatory T cells in long-lasting Graves disease. CDR3 regions were amplified by Arm-PCR using iRepertoire HTBI primers to build TCR beta libraries. TCRdb analysed the multiplex PCR reads with MiXCR anew, one entry per CDR3 protein. The table includes approximately 400,000 distinct CDR3 sequences, 14% to 15% detected once. Looked up from germline, CDR1 is SEHNR and CDR2 is FQNEAQ (reference sequence). The CDR3 consists of 16 residues. The V gene end was trimmed by 0 bases and the J gene end by 5 bases; junction bases not matched to a gene: 10. The time point was: newly diagnosed GD, antithyroid drugs for less than 3 months. The authors made the TCR library using RNA they extracted from PBMCs. This sample also belongs to another study, concerning T cells in Graves' hyperthyroidism and ophthalmopathy.

Sequencing was performed on peripheral blood mononuclear cells (PBMCs), taken at new diagnosis, from a patient treated with antithyroid drugs. This chain connects TRBV7-9 to TRBJ2-7; 7 bases fit TRBD1. The sequence was obtained from a woman in her twenties or thirties with Graves disease. CDR3 nucleotide sequence: TGTGCCAGCAGCTTAGCGCCTCGAGACAGGGTTAACGAGCAGTACTTC. Amino acids: CASSLAPRDRVNEQYF.